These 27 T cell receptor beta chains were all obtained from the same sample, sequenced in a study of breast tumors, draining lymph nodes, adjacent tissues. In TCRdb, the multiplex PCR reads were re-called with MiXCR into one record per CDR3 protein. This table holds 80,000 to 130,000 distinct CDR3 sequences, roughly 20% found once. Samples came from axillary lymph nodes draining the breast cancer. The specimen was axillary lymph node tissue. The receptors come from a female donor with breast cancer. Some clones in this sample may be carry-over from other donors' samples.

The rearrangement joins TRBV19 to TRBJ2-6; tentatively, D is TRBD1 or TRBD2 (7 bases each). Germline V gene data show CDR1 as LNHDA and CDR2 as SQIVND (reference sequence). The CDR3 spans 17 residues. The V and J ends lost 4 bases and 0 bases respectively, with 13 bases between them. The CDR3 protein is CASSKTGDYSGANVLTF. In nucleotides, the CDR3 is TGTGCCAGTAGTAAAACAGGGGACTACTCTGGGGCCAACGTCCTGACTTTC.

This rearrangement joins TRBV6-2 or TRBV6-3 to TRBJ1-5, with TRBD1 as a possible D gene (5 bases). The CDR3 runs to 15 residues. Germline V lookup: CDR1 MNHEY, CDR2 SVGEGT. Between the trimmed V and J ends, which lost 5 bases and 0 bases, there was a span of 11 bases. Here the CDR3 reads CASSLRQHSNQPQHF. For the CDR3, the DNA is TGTGCCAGCAGTCTACGACAGCATAGCAATCAGCCCCAGCATTTT.

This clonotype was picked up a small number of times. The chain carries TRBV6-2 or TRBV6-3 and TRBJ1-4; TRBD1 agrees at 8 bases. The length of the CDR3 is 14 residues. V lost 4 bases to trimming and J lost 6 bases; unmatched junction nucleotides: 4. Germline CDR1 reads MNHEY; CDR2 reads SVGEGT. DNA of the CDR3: TGTGCCAGCAGTTCCATGACAGGGGATGAAAAACTGTTTTTT. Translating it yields CASSSMTGDEKLFF.

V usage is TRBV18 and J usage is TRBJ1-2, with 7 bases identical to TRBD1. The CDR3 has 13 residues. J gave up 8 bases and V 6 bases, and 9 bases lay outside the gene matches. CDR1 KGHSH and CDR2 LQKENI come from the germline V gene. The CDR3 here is CASSERGREGYTF. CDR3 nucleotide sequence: TGTGCCAGCTCCGAGAGGGGGCGAGAGGGCTACACCTTC.

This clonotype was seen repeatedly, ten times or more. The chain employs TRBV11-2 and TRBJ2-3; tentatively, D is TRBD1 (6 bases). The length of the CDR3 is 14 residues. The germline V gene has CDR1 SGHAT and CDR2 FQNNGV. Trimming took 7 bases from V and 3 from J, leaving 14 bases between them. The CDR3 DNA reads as TGTGCCAGCAACAATCTCCAGGGGACAGATACGCAGTATTTT. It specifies CASNNLQGTDTQYF.

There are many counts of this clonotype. CDR3 DNA sequence: TGTGCCAGCAGCTTGAAGGTTGGAGAGACCCAGTACTTC. This gives the protein CASSLKVGETQYF. The chain employs TRBV5-6 and TRBJ2-5; the D is unclear. Germline V gives CDR1 SGHDT, CDR2 YYEEEE. There are 13 residues in the CDR3. Trimming took off 1 base at V and 4 bases at J, with 8 bases between the two ends.

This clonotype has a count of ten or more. CDR3 protein: CATSRDRGVWGYTF. CDR3 in DNA: TGTGCCACCAGCAGAGATCGTGGGGTATGGGGCTACACCTTC. This chain links TRBV15 with TRBJ1-2, with unresolved D. Germline CDR1 reads LNHNV; CDR2 reads YYDKDF (reference sequence). The CDR3 loop spans 14 amino acids. The ends were cut back, 0 bases at V and 8 bases at J, with 13 bases in the middle. The full variable domain, rest sourced from reference TRBV15 and TRBJ1-2, is DAMVIQNPRYQVTQFGKPVTLSCSQTLNHNVMYWYQQKSSQAPKLLFHYYDKDFNNEADTPDNFQSRRPNTSFCFLDIRSPGLGDTAMYLCATSRDRGVWGYTFGSGTRLTVV.

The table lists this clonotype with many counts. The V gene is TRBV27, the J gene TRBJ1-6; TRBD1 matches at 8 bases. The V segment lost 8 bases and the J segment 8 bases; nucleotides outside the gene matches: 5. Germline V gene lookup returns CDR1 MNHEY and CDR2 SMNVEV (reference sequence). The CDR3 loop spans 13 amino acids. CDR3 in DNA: TGTGCCAGCGGAGGACAGGGAGATTCACCCCTCCACTTT. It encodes CASGGQGDSPLHF.

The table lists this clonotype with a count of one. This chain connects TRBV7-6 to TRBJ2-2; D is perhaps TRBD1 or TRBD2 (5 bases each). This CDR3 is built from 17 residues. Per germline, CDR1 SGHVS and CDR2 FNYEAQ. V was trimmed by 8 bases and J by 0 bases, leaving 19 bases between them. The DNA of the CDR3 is TGTGCCAGCTCTCGAGGGGTCCGGGGCACGAACACCGGGGAGCTGTTTTTT. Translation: CASSRGVRGTNTGELFF.

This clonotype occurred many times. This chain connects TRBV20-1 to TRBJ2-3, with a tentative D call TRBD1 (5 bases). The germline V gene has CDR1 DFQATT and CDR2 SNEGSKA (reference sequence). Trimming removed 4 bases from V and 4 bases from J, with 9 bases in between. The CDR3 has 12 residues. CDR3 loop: CSAMGLADTQYF. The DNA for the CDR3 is TGCAGTGCTATGGGGCTCGCAGATACGCAGTATTTT.

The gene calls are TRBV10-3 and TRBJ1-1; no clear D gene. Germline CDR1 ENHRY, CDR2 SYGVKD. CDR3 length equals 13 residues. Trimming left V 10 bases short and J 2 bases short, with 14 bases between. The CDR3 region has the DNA TGTGCCACCCAACTAGACGGTAACACTGAAGCTTTCTTT. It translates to CATQLDGNTEAFF.

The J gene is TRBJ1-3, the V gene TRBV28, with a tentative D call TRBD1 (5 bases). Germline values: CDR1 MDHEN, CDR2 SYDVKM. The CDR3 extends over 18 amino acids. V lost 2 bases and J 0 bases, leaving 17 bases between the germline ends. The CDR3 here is CASSLGSWGGNSGNTIYF. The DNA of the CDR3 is TGTGCCAGCAGTTTAGGGTCTTGGGGCGGTAACTCTGGAAACACCATATATTTT.

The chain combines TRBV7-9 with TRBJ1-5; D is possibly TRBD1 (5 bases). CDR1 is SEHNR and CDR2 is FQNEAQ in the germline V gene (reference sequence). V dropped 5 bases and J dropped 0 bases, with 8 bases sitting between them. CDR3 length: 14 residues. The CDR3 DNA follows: TGTGCCAGCAGCCAGGGCAGTAGCAATCAGCCCCAGCATTTT. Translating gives CASSQGSSNQPQHF. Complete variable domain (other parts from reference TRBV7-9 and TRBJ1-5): DTGVSQNPRHKITKRGQNVTFRCDPISEHNRLYWYRQTLGQGPEFLTYFQNEAQLEKSRLLSDRFSAERPKGSFSTLEIQRTEQGDSAMYLCASSQGSSNQPQHFGDGTRLSIL.

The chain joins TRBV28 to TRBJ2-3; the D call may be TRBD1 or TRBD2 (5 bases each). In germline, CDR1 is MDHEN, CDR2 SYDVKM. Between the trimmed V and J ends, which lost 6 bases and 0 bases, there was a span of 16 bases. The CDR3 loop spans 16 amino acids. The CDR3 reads CASRERDGLSTDTQYF. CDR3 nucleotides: TGTGCCAGCAGAGAACGGGACGGACTTAGCACAGATACGCAGTATTTT. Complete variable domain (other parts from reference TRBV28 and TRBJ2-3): DVKVTQSSRYLVKRTGEKVFLECVQDMDHENMFWYRQDPGLGLRLIYFSYDVKMKEKGDIPEGYSVSREKKERFSLILESASTNQTSMYLCASRERDGLSTDTQYFGPGTRLTVL.

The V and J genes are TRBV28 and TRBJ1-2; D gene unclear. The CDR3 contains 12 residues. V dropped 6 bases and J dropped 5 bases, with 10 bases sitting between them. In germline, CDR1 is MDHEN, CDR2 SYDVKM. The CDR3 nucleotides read TGTGCCAGCAGGGACGCCCAATATGGCTACACCTTC. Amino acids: CASRDAQYGYTF.

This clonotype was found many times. The CDR3 region is CASSQPFRVSGGAKETQYF. CDR3 sequence (DNA): TGTGCCAGCAGCCAACCGTTCCGGGTTAGCGGGGGGGCCAAAGAGACCCAGTACTTC. V is TRBV3-1 and J is TRBJ2-5; TRBD2 aligns across 11 bases. With V trimmed by 2 bases and J by 3 bases, 14 bases remained unmatched. CDR3 length: 19 amino acids. The germline CDR1 and CDR2 sequences are LGHDT and YNNKEL (reference sequence).

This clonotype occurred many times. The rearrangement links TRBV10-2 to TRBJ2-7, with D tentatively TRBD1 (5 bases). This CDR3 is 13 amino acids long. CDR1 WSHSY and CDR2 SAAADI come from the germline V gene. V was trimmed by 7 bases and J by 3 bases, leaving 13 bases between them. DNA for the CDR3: TGCGCCAGCACAGGGCTTAGAGACTACGAGCAGTACTTC. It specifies CASTGLRDYEQYF.

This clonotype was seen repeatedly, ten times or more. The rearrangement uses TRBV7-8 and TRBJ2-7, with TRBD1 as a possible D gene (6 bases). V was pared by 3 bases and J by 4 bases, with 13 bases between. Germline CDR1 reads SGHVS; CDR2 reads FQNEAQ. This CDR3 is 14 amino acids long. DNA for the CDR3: TGTGCCAGCAGCTTCCAGGGGTTGTTTTACGAGCAGTACTTC. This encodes CASSFQGLFYEQYF.

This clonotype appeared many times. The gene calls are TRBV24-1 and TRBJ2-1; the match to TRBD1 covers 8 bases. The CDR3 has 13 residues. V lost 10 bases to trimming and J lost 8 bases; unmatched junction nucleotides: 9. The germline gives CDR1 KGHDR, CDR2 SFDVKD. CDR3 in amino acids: CATSSRGLDEQFF. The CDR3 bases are TGTGCCACTTCTTCCAGGGGGCTGGATGAGCAGTTCTTC.

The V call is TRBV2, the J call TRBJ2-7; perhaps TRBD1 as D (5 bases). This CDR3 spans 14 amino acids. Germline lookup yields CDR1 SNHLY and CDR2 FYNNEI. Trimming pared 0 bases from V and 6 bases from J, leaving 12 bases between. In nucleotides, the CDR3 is TGTGCCAGCAGTGAAGCACAGGCCTTGGGCGAGCAGTACTTC. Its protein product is CASSEAQALGEQYF.

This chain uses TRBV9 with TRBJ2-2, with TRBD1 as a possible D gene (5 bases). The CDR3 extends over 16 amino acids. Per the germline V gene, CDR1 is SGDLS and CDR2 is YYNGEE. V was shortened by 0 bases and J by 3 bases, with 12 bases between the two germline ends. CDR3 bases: TGTGCCAGCAGCGTAGATTCAGGGAAACACACCGGGGAGCTGTTTTTT. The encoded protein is CASSVDSGKHTGELFF.

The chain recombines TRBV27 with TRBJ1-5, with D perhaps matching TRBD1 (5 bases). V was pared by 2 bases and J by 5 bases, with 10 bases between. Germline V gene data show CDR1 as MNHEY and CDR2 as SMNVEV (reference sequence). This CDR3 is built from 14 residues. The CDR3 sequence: CASSLEGRDQPQHF. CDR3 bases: TGTGCCAGCAGTTTAGAGGGGAGGGATCAGCCCCAGCATTTT.

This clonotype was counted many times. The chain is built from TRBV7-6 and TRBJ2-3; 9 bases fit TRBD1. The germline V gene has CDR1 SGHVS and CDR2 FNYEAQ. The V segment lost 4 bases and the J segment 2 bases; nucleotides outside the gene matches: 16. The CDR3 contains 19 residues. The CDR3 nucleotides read TGTGCCAGCAGCTCGCCCCGGACAGGGGCAGATATTTTCACAGATACGCAGTATTTT. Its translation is CASSSPRTGADIFTDTQYF.

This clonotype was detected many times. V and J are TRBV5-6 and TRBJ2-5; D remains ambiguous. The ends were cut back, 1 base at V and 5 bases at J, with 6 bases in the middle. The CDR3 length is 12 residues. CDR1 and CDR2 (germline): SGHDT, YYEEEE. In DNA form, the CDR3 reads TGTGCCAGCAGCTTGTCCGGGGAGACCCAGTACTTC. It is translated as CASSLSGETQYF.

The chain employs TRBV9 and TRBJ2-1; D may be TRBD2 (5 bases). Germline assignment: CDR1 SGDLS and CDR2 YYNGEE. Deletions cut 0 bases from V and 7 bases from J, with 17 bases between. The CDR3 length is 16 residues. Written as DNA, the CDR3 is TGTGCCAGCAGCGTAGCTTCCGGGGTACCCTGGAATGAGCAGTTCTTC. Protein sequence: CASSVASGVPWNEQFF.

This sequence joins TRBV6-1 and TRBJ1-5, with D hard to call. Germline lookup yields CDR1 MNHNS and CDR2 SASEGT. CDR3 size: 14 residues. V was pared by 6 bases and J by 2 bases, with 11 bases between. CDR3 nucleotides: TGTGCCAGCAGGGAGACCTGGGGCAATCAGCCCCAGCATTTT. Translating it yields CASRETWGNQPQHF.

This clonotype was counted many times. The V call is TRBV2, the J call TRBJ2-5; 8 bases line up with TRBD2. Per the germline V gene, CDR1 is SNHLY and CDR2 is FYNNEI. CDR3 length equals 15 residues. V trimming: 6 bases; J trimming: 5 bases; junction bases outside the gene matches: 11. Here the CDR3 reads CASSDSGTRGETQYF. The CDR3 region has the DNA TGTGCCAGCAGCGACTCCGGGACTAGGGGGGAGACCCAGTACTTC.